Sequencing of this TCR beta chain was carried out in a study of cytomegalovirus exposure and HLA in healthy donors. Study findings and constraints: According to an earlier analysis, most TCR beta V segments yielded productive rearrangements about 87% or about 30% of the time.

Both 60 Vbeta primers and 13 Jbeta primers went into the PCR. Clones were read by immunoSEQ multiplex PCR, and TCRdb kept only the in-frame ones, dropping some. Of 110,000 to 150,000 clones in the sample, about three quarters were seen once. For this clone: Its matching antigen is unknown.

This CDR3 is built from 18 residues. Germline V CDR1 and CDR2: MDHEN, SYDVKM. V dropped 6 bases and J dropped 0 bases, with 23 bases sitting between them. The specimen was PBMCs. This TCR came from a female donor in good health and CMV-seronegative. The chain has TRBV28 and TRBJ1-1; D unresolved. The DNA of the CDR3 is TGTGCCAGCAGCACAGCTCTTACGGAGGGCAAAATGAACACTGAAGCTTTCTTT. Protein: CASSTALTEGKMNTEAFF.